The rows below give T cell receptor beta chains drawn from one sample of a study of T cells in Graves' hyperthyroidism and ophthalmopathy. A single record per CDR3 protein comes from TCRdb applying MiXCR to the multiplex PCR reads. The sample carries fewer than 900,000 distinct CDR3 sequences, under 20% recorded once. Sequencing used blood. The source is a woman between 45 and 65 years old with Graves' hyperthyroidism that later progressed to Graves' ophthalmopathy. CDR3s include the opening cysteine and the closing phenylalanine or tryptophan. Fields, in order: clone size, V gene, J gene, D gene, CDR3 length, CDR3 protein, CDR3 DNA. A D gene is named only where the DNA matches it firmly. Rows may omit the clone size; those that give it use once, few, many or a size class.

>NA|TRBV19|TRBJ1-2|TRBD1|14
CASSGDRGLNGYTF
TGTGCCAGTAGTGGGGACAGGGGGCTCAATGGCTACACCTTC
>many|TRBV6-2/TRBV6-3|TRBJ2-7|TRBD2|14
CASRRLAGGYEQYF
TGTGCCAGCAGAAGACTAGCGGGGGGCTACGAGCAGTACTTC
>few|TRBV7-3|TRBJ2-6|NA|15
CASSRGPGGANVLTF
TGTGCCAGCAGCAGGGGTCCCGGGGGGGCCAACGTCCTGACTTTC
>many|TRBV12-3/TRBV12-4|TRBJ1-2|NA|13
CASSPVGGSGYTF
TGTGCCAGCAGTCCGGTGGGGGGAAGTGGCTACACCTTC
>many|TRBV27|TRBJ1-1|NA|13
CASKRGVYTEAFF
TGTGCCAGCAAAAGGGGCGTATACACTGAAGCTTTCTTT
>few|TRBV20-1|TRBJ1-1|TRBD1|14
CSAQPTGVGTEAFF
TGCAGTGCGCAACCCACAGGGGTGGGAACTGAAGCTTTCTTT
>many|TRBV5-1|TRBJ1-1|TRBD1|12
CASRQGDTEAFF
TGCGCCAGCAGGCAGGGGGACACTGAAGCTTTCTTT
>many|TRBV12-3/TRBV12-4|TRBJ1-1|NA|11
CASSAGIEAFF
TGTGCCAGCAGCGCCGGGATTGAAGCTTTCTTT
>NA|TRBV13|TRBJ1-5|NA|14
CASSLRTANQPQHF
TGTGCCAGCAGCTTAAGAACGGCAAATCAGCCCCAGCATTTT
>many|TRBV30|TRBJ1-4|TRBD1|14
CAWDRGQTNEKLFF
TGTGCCTGGGACAGGGGACAGACTAATGAAAAACTGTTTTTT
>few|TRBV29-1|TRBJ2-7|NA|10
CSVINYEQYF
TGCAGCGTTATCAACTACGAGCAGTACTTC
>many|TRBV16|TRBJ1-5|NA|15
CASSQYGRSNQPQHF
TGTGCCAGCAGCCAATACGGCCGAAGCAATCAGCCCCAGCATTTT
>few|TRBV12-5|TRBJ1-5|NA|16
CASGLVQGDSNQPQHF
TGTGCTAGTGGTTTGGTACAGGGAGATAGCAATCAGCCCCAGCATTTT
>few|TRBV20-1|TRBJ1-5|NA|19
CSARDSPAVFDLLNQPQHF
TGCAGTGCTAGAGATTCCCCGGCCGTGTTCGACTTGCTCAATCAGCCCCAGCATTTT
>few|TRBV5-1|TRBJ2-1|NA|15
CASSLEDFSYNEQFF
TGCGCCAGCAGCTTGGAAGATTTCTCCTACAATGAGCAGTTCTTC
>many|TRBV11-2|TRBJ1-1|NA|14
CASSPGAANTEAFF
TGTGCCAGCAGCCCAGGGGCCGCGAACACTGAAGCTTTCTTT
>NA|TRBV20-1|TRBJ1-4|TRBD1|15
CSARQGAGTNEKLFF
TGCAGTGCTAGACAGGGGGCAGGAACTAATGAAAAACTGTTTTTT
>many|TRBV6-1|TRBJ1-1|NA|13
CASSGGMNTEAFF
TGTGCCAGCAGTGGTGGGATGAACACTGAAGCTTTCTTT
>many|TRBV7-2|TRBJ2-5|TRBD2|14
CASGIAGAQETQYF
TGTGCCAGCGGGATAGCGGGGGCCCAAGAGACCCAGTACTTC
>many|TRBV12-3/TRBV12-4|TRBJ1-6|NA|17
CASSYRQGSALNSPLHF
TGTGCCAGCAGTTACCGTCAGGGTAGCGCCCTCAATTCACCCCTCCACTTT
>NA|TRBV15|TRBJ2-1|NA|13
CATSRGLVNEQFF
TGTGCCACCAGCAGAGGTCTGGTTAATGAGCAGTTCTTC
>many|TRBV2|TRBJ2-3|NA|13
CASVVVRADTQYF
TGTGCCAGCGTGGTTGTCCGCGCAGATACGCAGTATTTT
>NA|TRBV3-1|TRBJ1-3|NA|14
CASSQEAEGAIIYF
TGTGCCAGCAGCCAAGAAGCCGAAGGCGCCATCATATATTTT
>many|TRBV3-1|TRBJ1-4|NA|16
CASSQDLSLSNEKLFF
TGTGCCAGCAGCCAAGATTTAAGTTTGTCTAATGAAAAACTGTTTTTT
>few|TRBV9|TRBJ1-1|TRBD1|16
CASSTTGTGIRTEAFF
TGTGCCAGCAGCACCACCGGGACAGGGATTCGCACTGAAGCTTTCTTT
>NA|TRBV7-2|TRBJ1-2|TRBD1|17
CASSLPNRDRPFSGYTF
TGTGCCAGCAGCTTGCCCAATCGGGACAGGCCTTTCAGTGGCTACACCTTC
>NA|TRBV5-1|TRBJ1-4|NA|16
CASSPVRDGRNEKLFF
TGCGCCAGCAGCCCCGTCCGGGACGGACGTAATGAAAAACTGTTTTTT
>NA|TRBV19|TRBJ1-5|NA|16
CASSILFVDSNQPQHF
TGTGCCAGTAGTATTTTATTCGTGGACAGCAATCAGCCCCAGCATTTT
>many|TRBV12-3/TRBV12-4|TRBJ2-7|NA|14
CASSFSVSSYEQYF
TGTGCCAGCAGTTTCTCGGTCAGCTCCTACGAGCAGTACTTC
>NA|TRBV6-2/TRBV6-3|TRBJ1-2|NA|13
CASSSGLAYGYTF
TGTGCCAGCAGTTCGGGCCTAGCCTATGGCTACACCTTC
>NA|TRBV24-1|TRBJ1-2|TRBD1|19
CATSDHTNPRTGGIHGYTF
TGTGCCACCAGTGACCATACGAACCCCCGGACAGGGGGAATCCATGGCTACACCTTC
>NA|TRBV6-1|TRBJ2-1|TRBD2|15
CASSRLAGLYNEQFF
TGTGCCAGCAGTAGACTAGCGGGGCTCTACAATGAGCAGTTCTTC
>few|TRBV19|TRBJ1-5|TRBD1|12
CASRTGVQPQHF
TGTGCCAGTCGGACAGGGGTACAGCCCCAGCATTTT
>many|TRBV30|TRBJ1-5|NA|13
CAWGRTVGQPQHF
TGTGCCTGGGGGCGGACGGTAGGTCAGCCCCAGCATTTT
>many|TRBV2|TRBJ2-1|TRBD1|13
CASKDRLYNEQFF
TGTGCCAGCAAGGACAGGCTATACAATGAGCAGTTCTTC
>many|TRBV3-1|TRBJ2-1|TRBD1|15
CASSHGTGGYNEQFF
TGTGCCAGCAGCCACGGGACAGGGGGCTACAATGAGCAGTTCTTC
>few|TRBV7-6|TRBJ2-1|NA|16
CASSSWTVSSYNEQFF
TGTGCCAGCAGCTCCTGGACGGTCAGCTCCTACAATGAGCAGTTCTTC
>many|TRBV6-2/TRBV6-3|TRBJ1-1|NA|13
CASIPDGNTEAFF
TGTGCCAGCATTCCGGACGGGAACACTGAAGCTTTCTTT
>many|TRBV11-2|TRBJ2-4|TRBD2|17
CASSFTGTRITKNIQYF
TGTGCCAGCAGCTTTACCGGGACTAGGATAACCAAAAACATTCAGTACTTC
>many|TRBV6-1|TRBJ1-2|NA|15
CASSFRRGFNYGYTF
TGTGCCAGCAGTTTCCGACGGGGCTTTAACTATGGCTACACCTTC
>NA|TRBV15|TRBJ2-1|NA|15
CATSRETLRSNEQFF
TGTGCCACCAGCAGAGAGACCCTTCGGAGCAATGAGCAGTTCTTC
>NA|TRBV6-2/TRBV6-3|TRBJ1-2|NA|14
CASTGTDPRGGYTF
TGTGCCAGCACTGGGACCGACCCTAGAGGCGGCTACACCTTC
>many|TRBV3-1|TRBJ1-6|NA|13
CASSQVPNSPLHF
TGTGCCAGCAGCCAAGTTCCGAATTCACCCCTCCACTTT
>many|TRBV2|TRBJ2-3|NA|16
CASSEITGGGTDTQYF
TGTGCCAGCAGTGAAATTACAGGGGGGGGCACAGATACGCAGTATTTT
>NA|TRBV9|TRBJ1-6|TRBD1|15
CASSVTGTGVSPLHF
TGTGCCAGCAGCGTTACCGGGACAGGGGTTTCACCCCTCCACTTT
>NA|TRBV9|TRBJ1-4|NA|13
CASSRGGIEKLFF
TGTGCCAGCAGCCGGGGGGGAATTGAAAAACTGTTTTTT
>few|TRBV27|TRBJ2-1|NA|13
CASKKISWDEQFF
TGTGCCAGCAAAAAGATCAGCTGGGATGAGCAGTTCTTC
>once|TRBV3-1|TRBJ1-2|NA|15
CASSQAADTNYGYTF
TGTGCCAGCAGCCAAGCCGCGGATACTAACTATGGCTACACCTTC